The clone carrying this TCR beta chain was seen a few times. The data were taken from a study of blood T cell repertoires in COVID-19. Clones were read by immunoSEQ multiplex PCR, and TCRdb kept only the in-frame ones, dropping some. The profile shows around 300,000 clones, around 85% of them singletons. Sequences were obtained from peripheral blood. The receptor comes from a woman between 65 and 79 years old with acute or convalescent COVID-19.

The CDR3 DNA reads as TGTGCCAGCAGCTTACTAGCGGGGCTTGAGCAGTACTTC. It is translated as CASSLLAGLEQYF. The chain links TRBV7-8 to TRBJ2-7; 9 nucleotides line up with TRBD2. This CDR3 contains 13 residues. The germline gives CDR1 SGHVS, CDR2 FQNEAQ. V gave up 2 bases and J gave up 7 bases; unmatched junction bases: 3.